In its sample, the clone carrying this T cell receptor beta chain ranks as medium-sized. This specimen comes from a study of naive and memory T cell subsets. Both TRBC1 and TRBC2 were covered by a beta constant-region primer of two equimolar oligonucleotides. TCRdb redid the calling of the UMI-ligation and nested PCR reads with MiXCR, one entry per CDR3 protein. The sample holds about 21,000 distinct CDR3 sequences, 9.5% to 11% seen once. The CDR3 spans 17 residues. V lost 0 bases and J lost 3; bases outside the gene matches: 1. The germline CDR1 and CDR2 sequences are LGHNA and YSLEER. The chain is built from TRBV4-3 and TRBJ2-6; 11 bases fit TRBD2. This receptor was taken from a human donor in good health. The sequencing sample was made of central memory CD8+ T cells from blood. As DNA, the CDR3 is TGCGCCAGCAGCCAAGAAACTAGCGGGAGTGGGGCCAACGTCCTGACTTTC. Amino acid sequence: CASSQETSGSGANVLTF.